This is a list of T cell receptor beta chains from one sample in a study of shared clonotypes between healthy human individuals. Sequencing used immunoSEQ multiplex PCR; TCRdb keeps in-frame clones, though not all of them. The table has 2 million to 2.5 million clones, 85% to 95% seen once. Material: naive CD4+ T cells from PBMCs. These receptor sequences come from a man between 18 and 29 years old in good health. Some clones in this sample may be carry-over from other donors' samples. Both conserved end residues are part of each CDR3. D genes are given only for firm matches. Size values are once, few and many counts, or a class for expanded clones, and some rows have none.

>15|TRBJ2-1|TRBV6-5|.|TRBD2
TGTGCCAGCAGTACTAGCGGGATCTCCTACAATGAGCAGTTCTTC
CASSTSGISYNEQFF
>14|TRBJ1-5|TRBV7-2|.|.
TGTGCCAGCAGCCTAGCACCTAGCAATCAGCCCCAGCATTTT
CASSLAPSNQPQHF
>15|TRBJ1-3|TRBV5-4|.|TRBD1
TGTGCCAGCAGAACAGGGGGAAGCTCTGGAAACACCATATATTTT
CASRTGGSSGNTIYF
>13|TRBJ2-5|TRBV5-1|.|TRBD2
TGCGCCAGCAGCGGGACTAGCCTCGAGACCCAGTACTTC
CASSGTSLETQYF
>17|TRBJ1-1|TRBV6-1|.|.
TGTGCCAGCAGTGAAGGTTTCTCGCCACGGACGAACACTGAAGCTTTCTTT
CASSEGFSPRTNTEAFF
>15|TRBJ1-1|TRBV6-5|.|.
TGTGCCAGCAGTTACCGGGGGACGGCCCACACTGAAGCTTTCTTT
CASSYRGTAHTEAFF
>17|TRBJ2-1|TRBV10-3|.|.
TGTGCCATCAGTGAGAGAGTCGGGACTTCGCTCTACAATGAGCAGTTCTTC
CAISERVGTSLYNEQFF
>15|TRBJ2-2|TRBV5-1|.|.
TGCGCCAGCAGCCGAAATCTAGCGAACACCGGGGAGCTGTTTTTT
CASSRNLANTGELFF
>14|TRBJ2-7|TRBV28|.|TRBD2
TGTGCCAGCAGGGGGACTAGCGGGATCAACGAGCAGTACTTC
CASRGTSGINEQYF
>14|TRBJ2-1|TRBV29-1|.|TRBD2
TGCAGCGTTGAAGGGCTAGCGGCCTACAATGAGCAGTTCTTC
CSVEGLAAYNEQFF
>10|TRBJ2-7|TRBV29-1|.|.
TGCAGCGCTGGCTCGTACGAGCAGTACTTC
CSAGSYEQYF
>15|TRBJ2-5|TRBV5-1|.|.
TGCGCCAGCAGCACGGGACACGCCGACCAAGAGACCCAGTACTTC
CASSTGHADQETQYF
>16|TRBJ2-7|TRBV7-9|.|.
TGTGCCAGCAGCTGGCTCCGCGGCAGATTCTCCTACGAGCAGTACTTC
CASSWLRGRFSYEQYF
>15|TRBJ1-1|TRBV7-2|.|.
TGTGCCAGCAGCTTAGGCCGCGTAGTGGGAACTGAAGCTTTCTTT
CASSLGRVVGTEAFF
>15|TRBJ2-7|TRBV25-1|.|TRBD2
TGTGCCAGCAGCGAACTAGCGGGCGCCAACTACGAGCAGTACTTC
CASSELAGANYEQYF
>14|TRBJ2-1|TRBV6-6|.|.
TGTGCCAGCAGTTCCCAGGACAGAAACAATGAGCAGTTCTTC
CASSSQDRNNEQFF
>14|TRBJ1-3|TRBV5-1|.|TRBD1
TGCGCCAGCAGCTTGGAGCAGGGGGGCAACACCATATATTTT
CASSLEQGGNTIYF
>14|TRBJ2-2|TRBV5-1|.|.
TGCGCCAGCAGCTTGGTAGTCAACACCGGGGAGCTGTTTTTT
CASSLVVNTGELFF
>13|TRBJ1-5|TRBV30|once|.
TGTGCCTGGGAGACAGGAAGCAATCAGCCCCAGCATTTT
CAWETGSNQPQHF
>11|TRBJ2-7|TRBV6-1|.|TRBD2
TGTGTTGTTAGCGGGAGCTACGAGCAGTACTTC
CVVSGSYEQYF
>16|TRBJ2-1|TRBV6-5|.|.
TGTGCCAGCAGTTACTCGTCGGGGGCTGGTCACAATGAGCAGTTCTTC
CASSYSSGAGHNEQFF
>13|TRBJ1-1|TRBV11-2|once|.
TGTGCCAGCAGCCGACGGACGGATAATGAAGCTTTCTTT
CASSRRTDNEAFF
>16|TRBJ1-5|TRBV11-2|.|.
TGTGCCAGCAGCTCCAGGGGAGATGAGGGCAATCAGCCCCAGCATTTT
CASSSRGDEGNQPQHF
>16|TRBJ1-1|TRBV27|.|.
TGTGCCAGCAGTTCCCCCGGGGGGGGACTGAACACTGAAGCTTTCTTT
CASSSPGGGLNTEAFF
>15|TRBJ2-5|TRBV4-2|.|TRBD2
TGTGCCAGCAGCCCCTCCAGCGGGAGAGGAGAGACCCAGTACTTC
CASSPSSGRGETQYF
>11|TRBJ2-1|TRBV28|.|.
TGTGCCAGCACTAAGGGGTCTGGGCAGTTCTTC
CASTKGSGQFF
>13|TRBJ2-5|TRBV10-3|few|TRBD2
TGTGCCATCAGCAGACTAGCGAAAGAGACCCAGTACTTC
CAISRLAKETQYF
>14|TRBJ1-1|TRBV5-8|.|.
TGTGCCAGCAGCTTTCGGGGGCCGGGCACTGAAGCTTTCTTT
CASSFRGPGTEAFF
>12|TRBJ1-2|TRBV4-3|.|.
TGCGCCAGCAGCCAAGAGGGGTATGGCTACACCTTC
CASSQEGYGYTF
>15|TRBJ2-7|TRBV5-4|.|TRBD1
TGTGCCAGCAGCGTGACAGGGGGCATAAGGTACGAGCAGTACTTC
CASSVTGGIRYEQYF
>15|TRBJ1-1|TRBV11-2|.|TRBD1
TGTGCCAGCAGGACCGTGGGACAGAAAAACACTGAAGCTTTCTTT
CASRTVGQKNTEAFF
>16|TRBJ1-4|TRBV19|.|TRBD1
TGTGCCAGTAGGGATGTGGGACAGGGCCTGGATGAAAAACTGTTTTTT
CASRDVGQGLDEKLFF
>13|TRBJ1-2|TRBV28|.|TRBD1
TGTGCCAGCAGGATCGTACAGGGGCATGGCTACACCTTC
CASRIVQGHGYTF
>15|TRBJ2-7|TRBV6-6|many|.
TGTGCCAGCAGTTTCTCGGGTACTGGAACGGGCGAGCAGTACTTC
CASSFSGTGTGEQYF
>12|TRBJ2-7|TRBV7-2|.|TRBD1
TGTGCCAGCAGCCGGACAGGGAACGAGCAGTACTTC
CASSRTGNEQYF
>12|TRBJ2-3|TRBV29-1|once|.
TGCAGCGTTGAAAGGGGCACAGATACGCAGTATTTT
CSVERGTDTQYF
>12|TRBJ2-2|TRBV10-1|.|.
TGCGCCAGTCGGCCCGATGCGGGGGAGCTGTTTTTT
CASRPDAGELFF
>16|TRBJ2-5|TRBV6-1|.|.
TGTGCCAGCAGTGAACTACAGTGGGTTGGGGCGGAGACCCAGTACTTC
CASSELQWVGAETQYF
>12|TRBJ2-7|TRBV9|.|.
TGTGCCAGCAGCGTAGTATCCTACGAGCAGTACTTC
CASSVVSYEQYF
>15|TRBJ2-3|TRBV5-1|.|TRBD2
TGCGCCAGCAGCTTGACTAGCGGGGCCACAGATACGCAGTATTTT
CASSLTSGATDTQYF
>13|TRBJ1-3|TRBV5-8|.|.
TGTGCCAGCAGCTTCCGGACCGGAAACACCATATATTTT
CASSFRTGNTIYF
>16|TRBJ1-6|TRBV28|.|.
TGTGCCAGCAGTTCTGGGGGAAAGGGGGATAATTCACCCCTCCACTTT
CASSSGGKGDNSPLHF
>15|TRBJ1-5|TRBV28|.|.
TGTGCCAGCACTTGGATCCAAGGGCGTCAGAGGCCCCAGCATTTT
CASTWIQGRQRPQHF
>14|TRBJ1-2|TRBV28|few|.
TGTGCCAGCAGACGGACGGGTCCCTTCTATGGCTACACCTTC
CASRRTGPFYGYTF
>16|TRBJ2-5|TRBV28|.|TRBD2
TGTGCCAGCAGCCCCCGGCAGGGAGGGTGGGGGGAGACCCAGTACTTC
CASSPRQGGWGETQYF
>14|TRBJ2-7|TRBV7-9|.|TRBD1
TGTGCCAGCAGCTTTAGGGACAGTTCCTACGAGCAGTACTTC
CASSFRDSSYEQYF
>16|TRBJ1-5|TRBV30|.|TRBD1
TGTGCCTGGAGTGTACAGGGCAGGGGGCGATTTCAGCCCCAGCATTTT
CAWSVQGRGRFQPQHF
>14|TRBJ2-3|TRBV9|.|.
TGTGCCAGCAGCGCCGGGACCACCACAGATACGCAGTATTTT
CASSAGTTTDTQYF
>12|TRBJ1-3|TRBV7-8|.|.
TGTGCCAGCAGCTTATCTTTCTCGTCAGTATATTTT
CASSLSFSSVYF
>14|TRBJ2-7|TRBV6-5|.|.
TGTGCCAGCAGACGACATGGGGAGGCCTACGAGCAGTACTTC
CASRRHGEAYEQYF
>11|TRBJ2-5|TRBV7-2|.|.
TGTGCCAGCACCCCATACGAGACCCAGTACTTC
CASTPYETQYF
>17|TRBJ2-3|TRBV7-8|.|TRBD1
TGTGCCAGCAGCCCCCGCGCGGGTCAGGGGGCAGGAGATACGCAGTATTTT
CASSPRAGQGAGDTQYF
>15|TRBJ2-2|TRBV5-1|.|TRBD2
TGCGCCAGCAGCTCGGGAGGACCTCACGCCGGGGAGCTGTTTTTT
CASSSGGPHAGELFF
>21|TRBJ2-2|TRBV4-2|.|.
TGTGCCAGCAGCCAAGATCGGGCTTCTCCCTCTGGCGGAAGAAACACCGGGGAGCTGTTTTTT
CASSQDRASPSGGRNTGELFF
>14|TRBJ1-2|TRBV9|.|.
TGTGCCAGCAGCGTCAACACGGTAGTCTATGGCTACACCTTC
CASSVNTVVYGYTF
>16|TRBJ2-1|TRBV29-1|.|TRBD1
TGCAGCGTTCACGTTGCACAGGGGGTGGGCTACAATGAGCAGTTCTTC
CSVHVAQGVGYNEQFF
>16|TRBJ2-7|TRBV29-1|.|TRBD2
TGCAGCGTTGAAGGGACTAGCGGGAGGTCCTCCTACGAGCAGTACTTC
CSVEGTSGRSSYEQYF
>12|TRBJ1-2|TRBV2|.|.
TGTGCCAGCAGGCTTGGGACGGCTCATTACACCTTC
CASRLGTAHYTF
>14|TRBJ1-3|TRBV5-1|.|.
TGCGCCAGCACCCTCGGGGGGGATGGAAACACCATATATTTT
CASTLGGDGNTIYF